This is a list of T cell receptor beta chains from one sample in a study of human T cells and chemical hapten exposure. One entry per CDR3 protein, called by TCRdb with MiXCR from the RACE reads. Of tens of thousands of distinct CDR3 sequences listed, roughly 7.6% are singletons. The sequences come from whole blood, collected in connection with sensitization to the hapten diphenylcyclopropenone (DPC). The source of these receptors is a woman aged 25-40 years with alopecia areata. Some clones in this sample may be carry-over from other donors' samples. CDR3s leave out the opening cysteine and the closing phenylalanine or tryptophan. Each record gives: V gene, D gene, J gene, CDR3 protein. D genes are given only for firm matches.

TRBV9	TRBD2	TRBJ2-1	ASSVNGGAYNEQF
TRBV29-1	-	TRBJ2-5	SVVDQGHGSQY
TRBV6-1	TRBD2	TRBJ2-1	ASRPSGGYRAYNEQF
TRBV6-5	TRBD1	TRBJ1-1	ASKGAGFGNTEAF
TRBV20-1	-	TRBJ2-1	SARDMRRVGDEQF
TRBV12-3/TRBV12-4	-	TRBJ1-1	ASSLSRGTEAF
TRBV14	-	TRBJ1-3	ASSQDYGSGNTIY
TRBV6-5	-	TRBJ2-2	ASSYGRGASGELF
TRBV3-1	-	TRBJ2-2	ASRPQGPGVTGELF
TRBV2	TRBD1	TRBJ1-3	ASSPDRGSGNTIY
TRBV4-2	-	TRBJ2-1	ASSQADRRSYNEQF
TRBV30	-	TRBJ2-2	AWSDQNTGELF
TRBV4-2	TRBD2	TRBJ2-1	ASSQEASGGKDEQF
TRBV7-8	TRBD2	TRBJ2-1	ASSETSDQYNEQF
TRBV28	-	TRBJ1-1	ASSPPPGMMDEAF
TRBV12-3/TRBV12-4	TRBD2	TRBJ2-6	ASSFGGAGANVLT
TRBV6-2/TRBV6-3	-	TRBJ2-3	ASSTTSSADTQY
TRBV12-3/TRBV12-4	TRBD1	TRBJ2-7	ASSPTYRGQSEQY
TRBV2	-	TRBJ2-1	ASSEGRAYDNEQF
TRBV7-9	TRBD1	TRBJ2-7	ASSLSGQGRRGEQY
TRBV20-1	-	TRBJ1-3	SASLRNSGNTIY
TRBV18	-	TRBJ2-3	ASSPNLLAELTDTQY
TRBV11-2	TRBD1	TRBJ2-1	ASSPGQGARNEQF
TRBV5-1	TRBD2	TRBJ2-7	ASTFQAGNYEQY
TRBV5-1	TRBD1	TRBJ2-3	ASSYGTGDPDTQY
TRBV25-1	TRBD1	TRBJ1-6	ASSYGTGDYSPLH
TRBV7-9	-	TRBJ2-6	ASSRRGSGANVLT
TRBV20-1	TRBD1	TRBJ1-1	SATRTGVDTEAF
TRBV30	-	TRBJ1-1	AWGQKMTYPNTEAF
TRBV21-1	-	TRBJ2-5	ASSKAQRRGGRETQY
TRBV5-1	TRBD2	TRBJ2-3	ASRRLAGSTDTQY
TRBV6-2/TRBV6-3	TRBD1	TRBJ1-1	ASSYDRGGSTSGTEAF
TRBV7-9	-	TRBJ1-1	ASSFYGNTEAF